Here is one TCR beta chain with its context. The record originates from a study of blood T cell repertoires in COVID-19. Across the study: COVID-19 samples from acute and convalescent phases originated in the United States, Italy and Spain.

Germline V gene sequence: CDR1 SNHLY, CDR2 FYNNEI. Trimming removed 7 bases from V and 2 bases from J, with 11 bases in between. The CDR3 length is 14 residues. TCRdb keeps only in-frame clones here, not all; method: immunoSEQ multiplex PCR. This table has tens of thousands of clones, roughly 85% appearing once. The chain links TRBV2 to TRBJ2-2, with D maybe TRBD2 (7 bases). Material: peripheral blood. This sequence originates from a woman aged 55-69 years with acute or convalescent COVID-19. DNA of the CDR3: TGTGCCAGCACTCGGGGGGCAAACACCGGGGAGCTGTTTTTT. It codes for CASTRGANTGELFF.